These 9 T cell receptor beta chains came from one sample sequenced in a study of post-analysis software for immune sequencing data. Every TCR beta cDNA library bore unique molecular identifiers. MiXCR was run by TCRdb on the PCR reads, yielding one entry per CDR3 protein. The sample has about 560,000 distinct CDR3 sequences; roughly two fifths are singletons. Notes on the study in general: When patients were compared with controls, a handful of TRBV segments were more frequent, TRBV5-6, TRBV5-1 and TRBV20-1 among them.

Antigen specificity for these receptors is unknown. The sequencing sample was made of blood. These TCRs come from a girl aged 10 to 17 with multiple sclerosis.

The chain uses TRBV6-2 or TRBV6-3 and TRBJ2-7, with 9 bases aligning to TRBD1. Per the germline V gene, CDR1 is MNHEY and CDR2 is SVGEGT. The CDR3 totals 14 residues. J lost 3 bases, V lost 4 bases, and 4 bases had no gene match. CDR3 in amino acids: CASSSGTGFYEQYF. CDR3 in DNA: TGTGCCAGCAGTTCGGGGACAGGGTTCTACGAGCAGTACTTC.

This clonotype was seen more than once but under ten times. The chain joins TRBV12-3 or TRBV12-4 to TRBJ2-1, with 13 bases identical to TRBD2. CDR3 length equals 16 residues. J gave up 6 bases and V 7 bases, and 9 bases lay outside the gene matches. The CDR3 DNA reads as TGTGCCAGCAACTCGAGAAGACTAGCGGGGGGCAATGAGCAGTTCTTC. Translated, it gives CASNSRRLAGGNEQFF.

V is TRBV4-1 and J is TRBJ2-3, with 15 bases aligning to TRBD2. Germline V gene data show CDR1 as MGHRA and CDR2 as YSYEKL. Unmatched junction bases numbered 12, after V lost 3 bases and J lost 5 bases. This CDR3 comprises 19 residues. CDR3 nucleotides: TGCGCCAGCAGCCAGCTAGGACTAGCGGGAGGGCCCGGGGTAGATACGCAGTATTTT. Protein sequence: CASSQLGLAGGPGVDTQYF.

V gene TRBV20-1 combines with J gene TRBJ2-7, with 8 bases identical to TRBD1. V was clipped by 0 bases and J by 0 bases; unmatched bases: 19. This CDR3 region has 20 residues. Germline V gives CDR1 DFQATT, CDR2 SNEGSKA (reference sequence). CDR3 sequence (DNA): TGCAGTGCTAGAGATTTGGTCTCAGGGGGCGAATTCGAGAGCTCCTACGAGCAGTACTTC. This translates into CSARDLVSGGEFESSYEQYF.

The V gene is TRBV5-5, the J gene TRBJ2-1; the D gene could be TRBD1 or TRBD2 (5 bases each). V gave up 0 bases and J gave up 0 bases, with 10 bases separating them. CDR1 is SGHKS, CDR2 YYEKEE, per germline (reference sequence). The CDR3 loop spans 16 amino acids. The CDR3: CASSLAWGSSYNEQFF. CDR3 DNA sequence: TGTGCCAGCAGCTTGGCGTGGGGGAGCTCCTACAATGAGCAGTTCTTC. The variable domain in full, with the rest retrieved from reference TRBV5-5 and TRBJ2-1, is DAGVTQSPTHLIKTRGQQVTLRCSPISGHKSVSWYQQVLGQGPQFIFQYYEKEERGRGNFPDRFSARQFPNYSSELNVNALLLGDSALYLCASSLAWGSSYNEQFFGPGTRLTVL.

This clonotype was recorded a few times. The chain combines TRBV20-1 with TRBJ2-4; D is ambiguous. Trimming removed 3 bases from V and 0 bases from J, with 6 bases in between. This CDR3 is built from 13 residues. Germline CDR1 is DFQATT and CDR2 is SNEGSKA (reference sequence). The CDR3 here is CSASDVAKNIQYF. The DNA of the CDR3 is TGCAGTGCTAGCGATGTAGCCAAAAACATTCAGTACTTC.

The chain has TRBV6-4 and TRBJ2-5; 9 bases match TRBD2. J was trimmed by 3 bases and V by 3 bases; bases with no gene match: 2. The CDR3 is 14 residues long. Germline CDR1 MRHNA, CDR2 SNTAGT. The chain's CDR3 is CASSEIAGEETQYF. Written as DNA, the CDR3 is TGTGCCAGCAGTGAAATAGCGGGAGAAGAGACCCAGTACTTC.

Here the CDR3 reads CASTNRNQPQHF. CDR3 nucleotide sequence: TGTGCCAGCACTAACCGGAATCAGCCCCAGCATTTT. The V and J genes are TRBV12-3 or TRBV12-4 and TRBJ1-5; no firm D call. Trimming took off 7 bases at V and 4 bases at J, with 8 bases between the two ends. The CDR3 covers 12 residues.

The CDR3 DNA reads as TGTGCCAGCAGTGAGGTAGTGAGCGGAGCCTACGAGCAGTACTTC. It specifies CASSEVVSGAYEQYF. This chain links TRBV25-1 with TRBJ2-7; a possible D gene is TRBD2 (5 bases). In germline, CDR1 is MGHDK, CDR2 SYGVNS. This CDR3 region has 15 residues. V lost 3 bases to trimming and J lost 2 bases, with 14 bases between them.